There are a few counts of the clone carrying this T cell receptor (beta chain). Its target is not known. Expressed TCRB transcripts were sequenced because the isolated RNA had all been reverse transcribed beforehand. An average approximately 3.5 million reads came from naive, central memory and regulatory T cell samples. The method was immunoSEQ multiplex PCR; TCRdb's version includes in-frame clones alone and lacks a portion of them. Altogether hundreds of thousands of clones are present, more than 13% being singletons, with the ten largest covering 0.035% to 0.045%. The CDR3 has 14 residues. CDR1 is LNHDA, CDR2 SQIVND, per germline (reference sequence). The V end lost 6 bases, the J end lost 0 bases, and 10 bases lay between the germline ends. This specimen comes from a study of beta chain features in type 1 diabetes. The study, taken as a whole, reports: For type 1 diabetes patients, VDJ junctions showed fewer insertions and more deletions. It was not settled here whether HLA type affects TCRB rearrangement. Within patients, naive, central memory and Treg TCRB repertoires seemed more similar than within healthy donors. There was a moderate but significant shortening of TCRB CDR3s in all four CD4+ subsets of Type 1 diabetes patients.

The gene calls are TRBV19 and TRBJ2-3; maybe TRBD2 (6 bases). Sequenced input: naive CD4+ T cells from blood. The source of this sequence is a man in his late teens or twenties with type 1 diabetes. The CDR3 loop is CASSQLASTDTQYF. The CDR3 DNA follows: TGTGCCAGTAGCCAACTAGCAAGCACAGATACGCAGTATTTT.